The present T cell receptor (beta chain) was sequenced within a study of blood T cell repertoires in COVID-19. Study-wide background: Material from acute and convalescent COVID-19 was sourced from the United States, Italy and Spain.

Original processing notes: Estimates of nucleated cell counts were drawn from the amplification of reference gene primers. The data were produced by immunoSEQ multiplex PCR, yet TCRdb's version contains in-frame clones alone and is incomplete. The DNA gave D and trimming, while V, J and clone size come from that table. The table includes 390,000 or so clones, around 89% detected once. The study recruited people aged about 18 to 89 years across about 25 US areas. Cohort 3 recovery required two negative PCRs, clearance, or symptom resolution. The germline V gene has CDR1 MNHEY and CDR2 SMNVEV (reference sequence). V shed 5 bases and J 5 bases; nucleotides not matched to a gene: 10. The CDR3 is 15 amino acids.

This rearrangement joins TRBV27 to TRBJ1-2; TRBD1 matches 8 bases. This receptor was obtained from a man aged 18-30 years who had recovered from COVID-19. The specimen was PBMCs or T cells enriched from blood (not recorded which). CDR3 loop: CASSLTSGTGYGYTF. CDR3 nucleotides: TGTGCCAGCAGTCTCACTTCCGGGACAGGTTATGGCTACACCTTC.